A single sample is the source of the 22 T cell receptor beta chains below, sequenced in a study of blood T cells in healthy people across ages. Together with a sample-barcoded 5' primer, a J-beta primer mix was included in a second PCR lasting roughly 6 to 12 cycles. MiXCR was run by TCRdb on the 5' RACE reads, yielding one entry per CDR3 protein. The top ten hold over 20% of the sample, which has about 970,000 distinct CDR3 sequences, roughly half seen once. The sequenced material came from blood. The source is a woman aged 55-70 years in good health.

This clonotype was seen a handful of times. V gene TRBV25-1 combines with J gene TRBJ2-2, with D hard to call. CDR3 size: 13 residues. The V gene lost 1 base and the J gene lost 10 bases, with 10 bases spanning the gap. Germline V CDR1 and CDR2: MGHDK, SYGVNS. The CDR3 DNA follows: TGTGCCAGCAGTGAATGGGCTCTGGAGGAGCTGTTTTTT. This gives the protein CASSEWALEELFF.

The genes are TRBV7-8 and TRBJ1-2; 7 bases are shared with TRBD1. The CDR3 is 15 amino acids. Germline CDR1 SGHVS, CDR2 FQNEAQ. After removal of 5 bases from V and 3 bases from J, the junction contained 9 bases not matched to a gene. CDR3 region: CASSTGTAIYYGYTF. Here the CDR3 DNA reads TGTGCCAGCAGCACGGGGACAGCGATCTACTATGGCTACACCTTC.

The chain joins TRBV5-1 to TRBJ2-1; D gene ambiguous. The V end was cut by 4 bases, the J end by 2 bases, with 10 bases between. Looked up from germline, CDR1 is SGHRS and CDR2 is YFSETQ. The CDR3 length is 14 residues. CDR3 amino acids: CASSVEQPYNEQFF. In nucleotides, the CDR3 is TGCGCCAGCAGCGTGGAGCAGCCCTACAATGAGCAGTTCTTC.

The chain uses TRBV28 and TRBJ2-4; 8 nucleotides align to TRBD1. The V and J ends lost 5 bases and 6 bases, in that order; junction bases with no gene match: 12. The germline V gene encodes CDR1 MDHEN and CDR2 SYDVKM. The CDR3 is 16 amino acids. The CDR3 sequence is CASSPPPQGASNIQYF. In DNA, the CDR3 is TGTGCCAGCAGTCCCCCCCCGCAGGGGGCCTCAAACATTCAGTACTTC.

The table lists this clonotype with many counts. The CDR3 coding sequence is TGCGCCAGCAGCCCGCGAGGATCTAGCACAGATACGCAGTATTTT. Residues: CASSPRGSSTDTQYF. The chain carries TRBV5-1 and TRBJ2-3; D remains ambiguous. Trimming left V 4 bases short and J 0 bases short, with 12 bases between. CDR3 length equals 15 residues. Germline values: CDR1 SGHRS, CDR2 YFSETQ.

The chain links TRBV6-6 to TRBJ2-3; TRBD2 matches at 8 bases. Germline assignment: CDR1 MNHNY and CDR2 SVGAGI (reference sequence). This CDR3 has 15 residues. V trimming: 6 bases; J trimming: 3 bases; junction bases outside the gene matches: 8. This CDR3 is CASRPSGRGTDTQYF. CDR3 DNA: TGTGCCAGCAGACCAAGCGGGAGAGGGACAGATACGCAGTATTTT.

V gene TRBV4-1 combines with J gene TRBJ2-1; D not resolved. Trimming pared 6 bases from V and 0 bases from J, leaving 15 bases between. The V gene's germline CDR1 is MGHRA and CDR2 YSYEKL. The CDR3 contains 16 residues. The CDR3 sequence: CASRDSWLSSYNEQFF. The CDR3 DNA sequence: TGCGCCAGCAGAGACTCCTGGCTGAGCTCCTACAATGAGCAGTTCTTC.

This clonotype was seen a handful of times. The rearrangement uses TRBV4-3 and TRBJ2-4; D is uncertain. The CDR3 contains 12 residues. CDR1 LGHNA and CDR2 YSLEER come from the germline V gene. Trimming cost V 1 base and J 6 bases, with 4 bases left between them. The CDR3 sequence is CASSQGPNIQYF. The CDR3 bases are TGCGCCAGCAGCCAAGGGCCAAACATTCAGTACTTC.

The chain couples TRBV24-1 to TRBJ1-1; no definite D call. The CDR3 is 17 residues long. Between the trimmed V and J ends, which lost 2 bases and 0 bases, there was a span of 15 bases. The germline V gene has CDR1 KGHDR and CDR2 SFDVKD. The CDR3, as DNA: TGTGCCACCAGTGATTCTACGGGCCCAGAGGTGAACACTGAAGCTTTCTTT. It encodes CATSDSTGPEVNTEAFF.

The CDR3 region is CASSCRTGGNCEQFF. In nucleotides, the CDR3 is TGTGCCAGCAGTTGCCGGACAGGGGGCAATTGTGAGCAGTTCTTC. This chain joins TRBV28 and TRBJ2-1; 11 positions match TRBD1. V shed 4 bases, J shed 9 bases, and the junction held 8 bases outside the gene matches. This CDR3 is built from 15 residues. Germline values: CDR1 MDHEN, CDR2 SYDVKM.

Concerning this clonotype itself: One junction end disagrees with the germline gene, perhaps due to a read error. The CDR3 is CAGSFAGLNQPQHF. CDR3 coding DNA: TGTGCCGGCAGTTTTGCAGGACTCAATCAGCCCCAGCATTTT. The V call is TRBV28, the J call TRBJ1-5; D unresolved. Germline loops: CDR1 MDHEN, CDR2 SYDVKM. This CDR3 is 14 amino acids long. Variable domain in full (rest from reference TRBV28 and TRBJ1-5): DVKVTQSSRYLVKRTGEKVFLECVQDMDHENMFWYRQDPGLGLRLIYFSYDVKMKEKGDIPEGYSVSREKKERFSLILESASTNQTSMYLCAGSFAGLNQPQHFGDGTRLSIL.

The V and J genes are TRBV14 and TRBJ2-1; 12 nucleotides agree with TRBD2. This CDR3 is built from 15 residues. The V gene's germline CDR1 is SGHDN and CDR2 FVKESK. The V and J ends lost 3 bases and 10 bases, in that order; junction bases with no gene match: 7. DNA of the CDR3: TGTGCCAGCAGCCAGGGACGACTAGCGGGAGCGGAGCAGTTCTTC. Translated, it gives CASSQGRLAGAEQFF.

The chain uses TRBV20-1 and TRBJ2-4, with D tentatively TRBD1 (5 bases). CDR1 and CDR2 from the germline V gene are DFQATT and SNEGSKA (reference sequence). V shed 5 bases and J shed 2 bases, with 13 bases lying between them. This CDR3 region has 14 residues. This chain's CDR3 is CSAQSTASKNIQYF. CDR3 in DNA: TGCAGTGCTCAATCGACAGCTTCCAAAAACATTCAGTACTTC.

V gene TRBV7-3 combines with J gene TRBJ2-1, with D possibly TRBD2 on 5 matching bases. V was trimmed by 3 bases and J by 10 bases, leaving 10 bases between them. CDR1 and CDR2 (germline): SGHTA, FQGTGA. The CDR3 contains 12 residues. The CDR3 spells CASSFDSAEQFF. In DNA, the CDR3 is TGTGCCAGCAGCTTTGATAGCGCGGAGCAGTTCTTC. The full variable domain, completed using reference TRBV7-3 and TRBJ2-1, is GAGVSQTPSNKVTEKGKYVELRCDPISGHTALYWYRQSLGQGPEFLIYFQGTGAADDSGLPNDRFFAVRPEGSVSTLKIQRTERGDSAVYLCASSFDSAEQFFGPGTRLTVL.

In this sample, this clonotype turned up a few times. The CDR3, as DNA: TGTGCCAGCAGTCTGGACAGAGTATCTTCGGAGACCCAGTACTTC. Encoded protein: CASSLDRVSSETQYF. This chain uses TRBV7-9 with TRBJ2-5, with a possible D match to TRBD1 (6 bases). CDR1 is SEHNR and CDR2 is FQNEAQ in the germline V gene (reference sequence). Deletions cut 6 bases from V and 5 bases from J, with 19 bases between. This CDR3 spans 15 amino acids.

This clonotype showed up just a few times. The chain combines TRBV20-1 with TRBJ2-7; 7 nucleotides line up with TRBD2. CDR1 is DFQATT, CDR2 SNEGSKA, per germline (reference sequence). The CDR3 is 12 amino acids. The CDR3 DNA follows: TGCAGGCCAATAGCGGGCGTCTACGAGCAGTACTTC. It encodes CRPIAGVYEQYF.

The rearrangement links TRBV5-6 to TRBJ2-5; 8 bases align to TRBD2. Germline assignment: CDR1 SGHDT and CDR2 YYEEEE. This CDR3 contains 18 residues. V trimming: 2 bases; J trimming: 2 bases; junction bases outside the gene matches: 14. In nucleotides, the CDR3 is TGTGCCAGCAGCTTAGGCCGGGCTAGCGGGCGAGTTCAAGAGACCCAGTACTTC. This translates into CASSLGRASGRVQETQYF.

This clonotype was found a few times. Given a much more abundant clone one base away, this may be a read error. This rearrangement joins TRBV20-1 to TRBJ2-1; 8 positions agree with TRBD1. The DNA end is more similar to TRBJ2-7, so the J call may be wrong. CDR3 length equals 15 residues. The germline V gene has CDR1 DFQATT and CDR2 SNEGSKA (reference sequence). This chain's CDR3 is CSALQGAGYYNEQYF. The CDR3 region has the DNA TGCAGTGCTTTGCAGGGGGCGGGGTACTACAATGAGCAGTACTTC.

The chain couples TRBV4-1 to TRBJ1-2; a weak D match, TRBD1 (5 bases). CDR1 and CDR2 from the germline V gene are MGHRA and YSYEKL. V lost 1 base, J lost 4 bases, and 13 bases lay in between. CDR3 size: 15 residues. This CDR3 is CASSQAQGSSYGYTF. CDR3 sequence (DNA): TGCGCCAGCAGCCAAGCCCAGGGCTCTTCCTATGGCTACACCTTC.

This clonotype was seen a handful of times. V usage is TRBV10-3 and J usage is TRBJ2-7; D may be TRBD1 (5 bases). The CDR3 runs 12 residues. V dropped 0 bases and J dropped 7 bases, with 7 bases sitting between them. Germline CDR1 and CDR2: ENHRY and SYGVKD. The CDR3 protein is CAISESKGEQYF. In DNA, the CDR3 is TGTGCCATCAGTGAGTCGAAGGGGGAGCAGTACTTC.

This clonotype has just a few counts. The rearrangement links TRBV7-8 to TRBJ2-7; 11 positions agree with TRBD2. Germline CDR1 and CDR2: SGHVS and FQNEAQ. The CDR3 totals 15 residues. V shed 5 bases, J shed 3 bases, and the junction held 6 bases outside the gene matches. CDR3 amino acids: CASSVTSGSLYEQYF. The DNA of the CDR3 is TGTGCCAGCAGCGTCACTAGCGGGAGTCTCTACGAGCAGTACTTC.

This clonotype was picked up a small number of times. V is TRBV7-3 and J is TRBJ2-1; D is unclear. CDR3 length equals 12 residues. V lost 3 bases to trimming and J lost 12 bases, with 12 bases between them. Germline-derived CDR1 and CDR2 are SGHTA and FQGTGA. The CDR3 loop reads CASSFNGVLQFF. The CDR3 nucleotides are TGTGCCAGCAGCTTCAACGGAGTATTGCAGTTCTTC.